These T cell receptor beta chains were read from a single sample in a study of cytomegalovirus exposure and HLA in healthy donors. TCRdb's copy holds only in-frame clones and misses some; the assay was immunoSEQ multiplex PCR. In the table there are approximately 130,000 clones, over 75% of which are singletons. The sequencing input was PBMCs. Source of these receptors: a woman between 40 and 55 years old in good health and CMV-seropositive. The CDR3 runs from the conserved cysteine through the conserved F or W. D genes are given only for firm matches. Not all rows give a size; the values are once, few, many and, for expanded clones, a class.

J: TRBJ2-3; size: -; D: -; V: TRBV5-1; DNA: TGCGCCAGCACCTGGGGGCCGGGGAGCACAGATACGCAGTATTTT; CDR3: CASTWGPGSTDTQYF
J: TRBJ2-3; size: -; D: -; V: TRBV7-2; DNA: TGTGCCAGCAGCGCGAGGGGAGGCCCCCACACAGATACGCAGTATTTT; CDR3: CASSARGGPHTDTQYF
J: TRBJ2-7; size: -; D: TRBD2; V: TRBV27; DNA: TGTGCCACCCAGGCAGCGGGGTCTTCACACGAGCAGTACTTC; CDR3: CATQAAGSSHEQYF
J: TRBJ1-1; size: -; D: TRBD1; V: TRBV30; DNA: TGTGCCTGGAGTGTACAGGGGGCGATGGACACTGAAGCTTTCTTT; CDR3: CAWSVQGAMDTEAFF
J: TRBJ1-1; size: -; D: TRBD1; V: TRBV10-2; DNA: TGCGCCAGCAGTGGTAAGGGGGCAGGAGCTTTCTTT; CDR3: CASSGKGAGAFF
J: TRBJ1-5; size: -; D: -; V: TRBV5-5; DNA: TGTGCCAGCAGCTTGGATATCAATCAGCCCCAGCATTTT; CDR3: CASSLDINQPQHF
J: TRBJ2-1; size: -; D: -; V: TRBV4-3; DNA: TGCGCCAGCAGCCAAGGGTCGGGGATCTCCATCGCAAATGAGCAGTTCTTC; CDR3: CASSQGSGISIANEQFF
J: TRBJ1-1; size: few; D: -; V: TRBV27; DNA: TGTGCCAGCAGTTTAGTAAGCGTAAGACTCATGAACACTGAAGCTTTCTTT; CDR3: CASSLVSVRLMNTEAFF
J: TRBJ1-3; size: -; D: TRBD1; V: TRBV5-1; DNA: TGCGCCAGCAGCTTCGAGGGGGCAAACTCTGGAAACACCATATATTTT; CDR3: CASSFEGANSGNTIYF
J: TRBJ2-7; size: -; D: TRBD2; V: TRBV7-2; DNA: TGTGCCAGCAGCTTATATATCGGGACTAGCGGGAGTGAGCAGTACTTC; CDR3: CASSLYIGTSGSEQYF
J: TRBJ2-1; size: -; D: TRBD1; V: TRBV18; DNA: TGTGCCAGCTCACCAGGGACAGGGAATCGTGAGCAGTTCTTC; CDR3: CASSPGTGNREQFF
J: TRBJ2-2; size: once; D: -; V: TRBV29-1; DNA: TGCAGCGTCGGACCCGGGAGAGCGAACACCGGGGAGCTGTTTTTT; CDR3: CSVGPGRANTGELFF